The 19 T cell receptor beta chains below were found in one sample sequenced in a study of T cells in Graves' hyperthyroidism and ophthalmopathy. Authors of the study amplified TCR beta CDR3 regions from RNA transcripts. The HTBI primer set was used in a first-round RT-PCR of the TCR CDR3. MiXCR, applied by TCRdb to the multiplex PCR reads, yields one record per CDR3 protein. The sample holds roughly 600,000 distinct CDR3 sequences, around 13% seen once. Source material: blood. Every receptor here comes from a woman aged 45-59 years with Graves' ophthalmopathy.

Regarding this clonotype: Being one base from a much bigger clone, this may be a read error. This sequence joins TRBV20-1 and TRBJ1-1; D may be TRBD1 (5 bases). This CDR3 contains 13 residues. The V gene's germline CDR1 is DFQATT and CDR2 SNEGSKA (reference sequence). V shed 6 bases and J shed 3 bases, with 14 bases lying between them. CDR3 nucleotides: TGCAGTGCCCACCACGGGGGTGACACTGAAGCTTTCTTT. Encoded protein: CSAHHGGDTEAFF.

The V and J genes are TRBV2 and TRBJ1-4, with 8 bases identical to TRBD1. J lost 8 bases, V lost 6 bases, and 11 bases had no gene match. The CDR3 is made up of 15 amino acids. Germline values: CDR1 SNHLY, CDR2 FYNNEI. For the CDR3, the DNA is TGTGCCAGCAGCGTAGGACAGGGCGTGTCGGAAAAACTGTTTTTT. Amino acid sequence: CASSVGQGVSEKLFF.

The chain employs TRBV12-3 or TRBV12-4 and TRBJ2-7; D is unresolved. The CDR3 is 14 amino acids. Trimming removed 8 bases from V and 5 bases from J, with 19 bases in between. Here the CDR3 reads CASPAPVPADEQYF. CDR3 sequence (DNA): TGTGCCAGCCCTGCGCCCGTCCCAGCAGACGAGCAGTACTTC.

This clonotype was seen ten or more times. This chain connects TRBV4-1 to TRBJ2-3, with 7 bases fitting TRBD2. Unmatched junction bases numbered 4, after V lost 0 bases and J lost 1 base. From germline, CDR1 is MGHRA and CDR2 YSYEKL. The CDR3 spans 16 residues. The CDR3 protein is CASSQESAGGTDTQYF. The DNA for the CDR3 is TGCGCCAGCAGCCAAGAGTCTGCGGGAGGCACAGATACGCAGTATTTT.

This clonotype was detected ten times or more. The rearrangement uses TRBV27 and TRBJ1-1; D gene unclear. Germline loops: CDR1 MNHEY, CDR2 SMNVEV (reference sequence). V lost 5 bases to trimming and J lost 0 bases, with 10 bases between them. The CDR3 covers 14 residues. The CDR3 protein is CASSPVLVNTEAFF. The CDR3 nucleotides read TGTGCCAGCAGTCCAGTTCTCGTGAACACTGAAGCTTTCTTT.

The chain has TRBV4-3 and TRBJ2-2; 12 nucleotides line up with TRBD2. CDR1 is LGHNA and CDR2 is YSLEER in the germline V gene. The length of the CDR3 is 19 residues. V was pared by 3 bases and J by 0 bases, with 8 bases of the junction left unmatched. The CDR3: CASSQNPTSGSSNTGELFF. The DNA for the CDR3 is TGCGCCAGCAGCCAGAACCCGACTAGCGGGAGTTCGAACACCGGGGAGCTGTTTTTT.

This clonotype was picked up a small number of times. The rearrangement joins TRBV7-9 to TRBJ2-1; 14 nucleotides agree with TRBD2. The V gene end was trimmed by 1 base and the J gene end by 7 bases; junction bases not matched to a gene: 3. Germline loops: CDR1 SEHNR, CDR2 FQNEAQ (reference sequence). The CDR3 contains 16 residues. CDR3: CASSLGLAGGHNEQFF. CDR3 DNA sequence: TGTGCCAGCAGCTTAGGACTAGCGGGAGGGCATAATGAGCAGTTCTTC. Full variable domain (outside the CDR3, taken from reference TRBV7-9 and TRBJ2-1): DTGVSQNPRHKITKRGQNVTFRCDPISEHNRLYWYRQTLGQGPEFLTYFQNEAQLEKSRLLSDRFSAERPKGSFSTLEIQRTEQGDSAMYLCASSLGLAGGHNEQFFGPGTRLTVL.

This rearrangement joins TRBV20-1 to TRBJ2-7; TRBD2 matches at 10 bases. Germline trimming cut 5 bases from V and 3 bases from J; bases unmatched to any gene: 13. CDR3 length: 16 residues. Per germline, CDR1 DFQATT and CDR2 SNEGSKA (reference sequence). CDR3 residues: CSAPSPWLAGGYEQYF. CDR3 sequence (DNA): TGCAGTGCTCCCTCACCGTGGTTAGCGGGAGGCTACGAGCAGTACTTC.

This clonotype was counted at least ten times. The chain links TRBV18 to TRBJ1-1; no clear D. Trimming pared 8 bases from V and 7 bases from J, leaving 14 bases between. Germline CDR1 KGHSH, CDR2 LQKENI. This CDR3 is 12 amino acids long. In DNA form, the CDR3 reads TGTGCCAGCAAAACCCGGACGAATGAAGCTTTCTTT. Protein product: CASKTRTNEAFF.

Note on this clonotype: A clone one base away is much larger, so this may be a read error. The rearrangement links TRBV10-3 to TRBJ2-1; tentatively, D is TRBD2 (6 bases). V was shortened by 4 bases and J by 8 bases, with 21 bases between the two germline ends. Germline CDR1 reads ENHRY; CDR2 reads SYGVKD. The CDR3 spans 16 residues. The CDR3 loop reads CAISAGASVMLDEQFF. CDR3 nucleotide sequence: TGTGCCATCAGTGCCGGGGCTAGCGTGATGCTGGATGAGCAGTTCTTC.

This clonotype was counted ten times or more. V and J are TRBV30 and TRBJ2-7; 10 bases match TRBD2. V was clipped by 4 bases and J by 0 bases; unmatched bases: 3. Germline lookup yields CDR1 GTSNPN and CDR2 SVGIG (reference sequence). The CDR3 runs 14 residues. CDR3 DNA: TGTGCCTGGAATAGCGGGAGGCGCTCCTACGAGCAGTACTTC. It translates to CAWNSGRRSYEQYF.

The table lists this clonotype with a few counts. The CDR3 reads CSVAGVAGGPRGETQYF. The CDR3 DNA reads TGCAGCGTTGCTGGGGTAGCGGGAGGGCCTAGGGGGGAGACCCAGTACTTC. The chain recombines TRBV29-1 with TRBJ2-5, with 11 bases that match TRBD2. The CDR3 runs to 17 residues. J gave up 5 bases and V 4 bases, and 15 bases lay outside the gene matches. CDR1 is SQVTM, CDR2 ANQGSEA, per germline.

This clonotype came up a few times. The chain links TRBV29-1 to TRBJ2-7, with D unclear. The CDR3 covers 13 residues. Germline assignment: CDR1 SQVTM and CDR2 ANQGSEA. V dropped 3 bases and J dropped 0 bases, with 9 bases sitting between them. The CDR3 here is CSVDNENSYEQYF. CDR3 in DNA: TGCAGCGTTGACAATGAGAACTCCTACGAGCAGTACTTC.

V gene TRBV18 combines with J gene TRBJ1-4, with D tentatively TRBD1 (6 bases). The CDR3 consists of 14 residues. V was cut by 3 bases and J by 5 bases, with 10 bases left in between. Germline V gives CDR1 KGHSH, CDR2 LQKENI. The DNA of the CDR3 is TGTGCCAGCTCACCGGACAGCATAAATGAAAAACTGTTTTTT. Encoded protein: CASSPDSINEKLFF. Combining the CDR3 with reference TRBV18 and TRBJ1-4 gives the whole variable domain NAGVMQNPRHLVRRRGQEARLRCSPMKGHSHVYWYRQLPEEGLKFMVYLQKENIIDESGMPKERFSAEFPKEGPSILRIQQVVRGDSAAYFCASSPDSINEKLFFGSGTQLSVL.

This clonotype was recorded many times. The chain combines TRBV6-5 with TRBJ2-5; D remains ambiguous. The germline V gene encodes CDR1 MNHEY and CDR2 SVGAGI. The CDR3 contains 14 residues. Deletions cut 2 bases from V and 5 bases from J, with 12 bases between. Written as DNA, the CDR3 is TGTGCCAGCAGTTACGTCGCCGAAGGGGAGACCCAGTACTTC. As protein: CASSYVAEGETQYF.

J is TRBJ2-5 and V is TRBV15; D is ambiguous. This CDR3 has 13 residues. The germline V gene has CDR1 LNHNV and CDR2 YYDKDF (reference sequence). Trimming removed 1 base from V and 1 base from J, with 4 bases in between. This chain's CDR3 is CATSRGGQETQYF. As DNA, the CDR3 is TGTGCCACCAGCAGAGGTGGCCAAGAGACCCAGTACTTC.

This clonotype was detected ten times or more. V and J are TRBV28 and TRBJ2-7; D gene uncertain. The CDR3 totals 11 residues. The germline V gene encodes CDR1 MDHEN and CDR2 SYDVKM. Trimming took off 5 bases at V and 7 bases at J, with 9 bases between the two ends. The CDR3 here is CASSLTHEQYF. The CDR3 DNA sequence: TGTGCCAGCAGTCTGACTCATGAGCAGTACTTC.

The V gene is TRBV20-1, the J gene TRBJ2-3; D gene uncertain. CDR1 DFQATT and CDR2 SNEGSKA come from the germline V gene (reference sequence). The V end was cut by 5 bases, the J end by 9 bases, with 12 bases between. The CDR3 totals 11 residues. The CDR3 sequence: CSARPDFTQYF. In nucleotides, the CDR3 is TGCAGTGCTCGTCCCGACTTCACGCAGTATTTT.

V usage is TRBV7-9 and J usage is TRBJ2-3, with D possibly called TRBD1 or TRBD2 (7 bases each). This CDR3 spans 17 amino acids. CDR1 is SEHNR and CDR2 is FQNEAQ in the germline V gene (reference sequence). Trimming left V 4 bases short and J 5 bases short, with 22 bases between. This CDR3 reads CASSSYRGAGNRDTQYF. DNA for the CDR3: TGTGCCAGCAGCTCCTACAGGGGAGCGGGAAACAGAGATACGCAGTATTTT.